This T cell receptor (beta chain) emerged from a study of T cell responses to AZD1222 COVID-19 vaccine. Looking at the study overall: Pooled together were second doses at about 4 or about 12 weeks.

Germline values: CDR1 MDHEN, CDR2 SYDVKM. The CDR3 has 16 residues. Unmatched junction bases numbered 9, after V lost 5 bases and J lost 4 bases. Notes on this clone: What it binds is unknown.

Overall study findings and caveats: Most donors were white British, females outnumbered males, and clonal diversity was possibly underestimated. The span of vaccine-associated CD4 TCRs extended across spike, with dominance at 160-218 and 743-854. Nearly half of spike-specific TCRs reportedly target unmutated variant regions.

The data were produced by immunoSEQ multiplex PCR, yet TCRdb's version contains in-frame clones alone and is incomplete. The sample records some 140,000 clones, 93% being singletons. This chain connects TRBV28 to TRBJ1-5; 9 nucleotides agree with TRBD1. The sequence was collected from an adult in good health. Sample: peripheral blood, taken on day 0 of AZD1222 vaccination. The CDR3 sequence: CASSATGGWANQPQHF. CDR3 in DNA: TGTGCCAGCAGTGCAACAGGGGGCTGGGCTAATCAGCCCCAGCATTTT. Full variable domain (rest looked up from reference TRBV28 and TRBJ1-5): DVKVTQSSRYLVKRTGEKVFLECVQDMDHENMFWYRQDPGLGLRLIYFSYDVKMKEKGDIPEGYSVSREKKERFSLILESASTNQTSMYLCASSATGGWANQPQHFGDGTRLSIL.